The sequence of this T cell receptor beta chain was determined in a study of control samples from healthy donors and cancer patients. The CDR3 consists of 14 residues. The V gene end was trimmed by 4 bases and the J gene end by 9 bases; junction bases not matched to a gene: 4. The germline CDR1 and CDR2 sequences are WNHNN and SYGVQD (reference sequence). Clones were read by immunoSEQ multiplex PCR, and TCRdb kept only the in-frame ones, dropping some. Of around 180,000 clones in the sample, 94% were seen once. The sequence was obtained from a woman between 18 and 29 years old in good health. The gene calls are TRBV10-1 and TRBJ1-6; 9 bases line up with TRBD1. Source material: blood. The CDR3 loop is CASSGQGVGSPLHF. CDR3 sequence (DNA): TGCGCCAGCAGTGGACAGGGGGTAGGTTCACCCCTCCACTTT.